This is a list of T cell receptor beta chains from one sample in a study of blood T cell repertoires in COVID-19. Measured with immunoSEQ multiplex PCR; TCRdb has only the in-frame clones, and not every one. The table includes around 94,000 clones, 80% detected once. The sequencing sample was made of peripheral blood. Receptor source: a human donor in a cohort sampled during active COVID-19. Each CDR3 is given with its conserved first and last residue. A D gene is named only where the DNA matches it firmly. Some rows mark clone size as missing; the rest say once, few, many or name a class of expanded clone.

v_gene	d_gene	j_gene	abundance	CDR3nt	CDR3aa
TRBV6-1	TRBD2	TRBJ2-7	NA	TGTGCCAGCAGTGAATGGAGACTAGCGGGAGACGACGAGCAGTACTTC	CASSEWRLAGDDEQYF
TRBV13	TRBD1	TRBJ2-7	many	TGTGCCAGCAGCTTAGGCACAGGGGCTGACGAGCAGTACTTC	CASSLGTGADEQYF
TRBV6-1	NA	TRBJ1-2	NA	TGTGCCAGCAGTGAAGCGAACAACAGGGTCGGCGGCTACACCTTC	CASSEANNRVGGYTF
TRBV10-3	TRBD1	TRBJ1-5	NA	TGTGCCACCCTAGGACAGGGGGACCAGCCCCAGCATTTT	CATLGQGDQPQHF
TRBV28	TRBD1	TRBJ2-7	NA	TGTGCCAGCAGTTCATCGACAGGGGTCTACGAGCAGTACTTC	CASSSSTGVYEQYF
TRBV18	TRBD1	TRBJ2-2	NA	TGTGCCAGCTCCCCTAACAGGGGGGACCTCACCGGGGAGCTGTTTTTT	CASSPNRGDLTGELFF
TRBV3-1/TRBV3-2	NA	TRBJ1-2	NA	TGTGCCAGCAGCCGACGCCTTGGGAGGGGCTACACCTTC	CASSRRLGRGYTF
TRBV7-8	TRBD2	TRBJ2-2	NA	TGTGCCAGCAGCTCGCGACTAGCGGGAACCGGGGAGCTGTTTTTT	CASSSRLAGTGELFF
TRBV6-5	NA	TRBJ1-2	NA	TGTGCCAGCAGTTTGGACAGAAACTATGGCTACACCTTC	CASSLDRNYGYTF
TRBV5-6	TRBD2	TRBJ2-7	NA	TGTGCCAGCAGCTTGGCCACGACTAGCGGGAATGGGGAGCAGTACTTC	CASSLATTSGNGEQYF
TRBV25-1	TRBD1	TRBJ1-2	few	TGTGCCAGCAGTGCATGGGACAGACCCAACTATGGCTACACCTTC	CASSAWDRPNYGYTF
TRBV11-2	TRBD2	TRBJ2-7	once	TGTGCCAGCAGCTTAGTCTGGATAGCGGGAGCCTCCTACGAGCAGTACTTC	CASSLVWIAGASYEQYF
TRBV7-9	NA	TRBJ2-1	NA	TGTGCCAGCAGCCAATCTTCGGCGGCTGAGCAGTTCTTC	CASSQSSAAEQFF
TRBV10-2	NA	TRBJ1-1	few	TGCGCCAGCACTTGGACAGACATGAACACTGAAGCTTTCTTT	CASTWTDMNTEAFF
TRBV5-4	NA	TRBJ2-1	NA	TGTGCCAGCAGCTTGGCCAGGGGAAATGAGCAGTTCTTC	CASSLARGNEQFF
TRBV11-3	TRBD2	TRBJ2-1	NA	TGTGCCAGCAGCCGGACTAGCGGACCTACTTTAGAGCAGTTCTTC	CASSRTSGPTLEQFF
TRBV6-4	NA	TRBJ2-7	NA	TGTGCCAGCACAGCCTACGAGCAGTACTTC	CASTAYEQYF
TRBV15	TRBD2	TRBJ2-5	NA	TGTGCCACCAGCAGAGGAAGGGCGGGAGGGGCTAAAGAGACCCAGTACTTC	CATSRGRAGGAKETQYF
TRBV28	NA	TRBJ1-2	NA	TGTGCCAGCAGTGCAACAGGGTTTGGCTACACCTTC	CASSATGFGYTF
TRBV18	TRBD1	TRBJ2-7	NA	TGTGCCAGCTCACCAGTAGGGGGCCCCCGTAGCTCCTACGAGCAGTACTTC	CASSPVGGPRSSYEQYF